The 32 T cell receptor beta chains reported below all come from one sample, sequenced in a study of CD8+CD57+ T cells in acquired aplastic anemia. Sequencing was done on patients that had shown CD8+CD57+ cell expansion by flow cytometry. Genomic DNA served as template for TCR beta VDJ and CDR3 profiling. TCRdb re-called the reads with MiXCR, one entry per CDR3 protein. The sample has some 92,000 distinct CDR3 sequences, approximately 73% seen once. Specimen: sorted CD4+, CD8+, or CD8+CD57+ T cells (not recorded which) from PBMCs. All receptors come from a human donor with aplastic anemia.

This chain connects TRBV10-2 to TRBJ2-1, with 10 bases identical to TRBD2. CDR3 length: 14 residues. V was pared by 3 bases and J by 8 bases, with 4 bases of the junction left unmatched. In germline, CDR1 is WSHSY, CDR2 SAAADI. CDR3 nucleotides: TGCGCCAGCAGTGATGTAGCGGGAGGATATGAGCAGTTCTTC. This gives the protein CASSDVAGGYEQFF.

The chain carries TRBV9 and TRBJ1-1, with D hard to call. CDR1 is SGDLS, CDR2 YYNGEE, per germline. The length of the CDR3 is 13 residues. The V end was cut by 0 bases, the J end by 3 bases, with 6 bases between. CDR3 sequence (DNA): TGTGCCAGCAGCGTAGCGCTCTACACTGAAGCTTTCTTT. Translating gives CASSVALYTEAFF.

This rearrangement joins TRBV15 to TRBJ1-4; D call uncertain. The length of the CDR3 is 12 residues. Germline values: CDR1 LNHNV, CDR2 YYDKDF (reference sequence). Trimming shortened V by 4 bases and J by 6 bases, and 6 bases separated the two germline ends. The DNA for the CDR3 is TGTGCCACCAGCAAAGGGCATGAAAAACTGTTTTTT. Protein: CATSKGHEKLFF. The full variable domain, rest sourced from reference TRBV15 and TRBJ1-4, is DAMVIQNPRYQVTQFGKPVTLSCSQTLNHNVMYWYQQKSSQAPKLLFHYYDKDFNNEADTPDNFQSRRPNTSFCFLDIRSPGLGDTAMYLCATSKGHEKLFFGSGTQLSVL.

V and J are TRBV20-1 and TRBJ2-3, with D perhaps matching TRBD2 (6 bases). The CDR3 length is 15 residues. Trimming removed 0 bases at V and 5 bases at J, with 15 bases between. CDR1 is DFQATT, CDR2 SNEGSKA, per germline (reference sequence). As DNA, the CDR3 is TGCAGTGCTAGAGATGGGCGGGACGTGGGAGATACGCAGTATTTT. Its protein product is CSARDGRDVGDTQYF.

This chain links TRBV9 with TRBJ1-2, with TRBD1 matching 8 bases. The CDR3 totals 14 residues. The V gene's germline CDR1 is SGDLS and CDR2 YYNGEE. V shed 2 bases, J shed 5 bases, and the junction held 5 bases outside the gene matches. The DNA of the CDR3 is TGTGCCAGCAGCGTTATGGACAGGGTATATGGCTACACCTTC. Translated, it gives CASSVMDRVYGYTF.

The chain carries TRBV29-1 and TRBJ2-6; TRBD1 is a possible D gene (5 bases). The CDR3 length is 15 residues. CDR1 and CDR2 (germline): SQVTM, ANQGSEA. Trimming took 4 bases from V and 3 from J, leaving 13 bases between them. For the CDR3, the DNA is TGCAGCGTTGGATTCAGGGTTGATGGGGCCAACGTCCTGACTTTC. Protein sequence: CSVGFRVDGANVLTF.

The rearrangement links TRBV19 to TRBJ1-1; the match to TRBD1 covers 8 bases. From germline, CDR1 is LNHDA and CDR2 SQIVND (reference sequence). Trimming removed 9 bases from V and 8 bases from J; junction bases left unmatched: 17. The CDR3 has 15 amino acids. For the CDR3, the DNA is TGTGCCAGCACCCACCTCGGGACAGGTCGTTTCGAAGCTTTCTTT. This sequence encodes CASTHLGTGRFEAFF. The whole variable domain, remainder taken from reference TRBV19 and TRBJ1-1, is DGGITQSPKYLFRKEGQNVTLSCEQNLNHDAMYWYRQDPGQGLRLIYYSQIVNDFQKGDIAEGYSVSREKKESFPLTVTSAQKNPTAFYLCASTHLGTGRFEAFFGQGTRLTVV.

This clonotype was found once. This chain links TRBV20-1 with TRBJ2-3; a weak D match, TRBD2 (6 bases). Germline CDR1 DFQATT, CDR2 SNEGSKA (reference sequence). This CDR3 region has 13 residues. V was pared by 5 bases and J by 4 bases, with 13 bases between. Written as DNA, the CDR3 is TGCAGTGCTTTGGGCGGGATTTCAGATACGCAGTATTTT. Translating it yields CSALGGISDTQYF.

V usage is TRBV20-1 and J usage is TRBJ1-1; D remains unclear. The germline V and J ends were trimmed by 3 bases and 6 bases, with 8 bases remaining between them. This CDR3 is 11 amino acids long. The germline V gene encodes CDR1 DFQATT and CDR2 SNEGSKA (reference sequence). The CDR3 DNA reads TGCAGTGCTAGGAGAGCTCCTGAAGCTTTCTTT. This encodes CSARRAPEAFF.

The rearrangement links TRBV7-9 to TRBJ1-5, with D unresolved. The CDR3 sequence is 12 residues long. Trimming shortened V by 3 bases and J by 5 bases, and 5 bases separated the two germline ends. CDR1 is SEHNR, CDR2 FQNEAQ, per germline (reference sequence). CDR3 bases: TGTGCCAGCAGCTTCGATGATCAGCCCCAGCATTTT. Its protein product is CASSFDDQPQHF.

The chain employs TRBV2 and TRBJ2-5; weak D call: TRBD2 (7 bases). This CDR3 is built from 12 residues. Germline loops: CDR1 SNHLY, CDR2 FYNNEI. V was shortened by 8 bases and J by 5 bases, with 12 bases between the two germline ends. The CDR3 nucleotides are TGTGCCAGCGGGGGGGCCTGGGAGACCCAGTACTTC. This encodes CASGGAWETQYF.

This clonotype was found many times. The J gene is TRBJ2-5, the V gene TRBV5-6, with a weak D call TRBD2 (5 bases). This CDR3 comprises 18 residues. V lost 4 bases to trimming and J lost 5 bases, with 27 bases between them. Germline CDR1 and CDR2: SGHDT and YYEEEE. CDR3 sequence: CASSPRAGSVGVRETQYF. DNA for the CDR3: TGTGCCAGCAGCCCTAGGGCGGGTAGCGTAGGAGTGCGGGAGACCCAGTACTTC.

This clonotype was found many times. The J gene is TRBJ2-7, the V gene TRBV5-6; TRBD1 is a possible D gene (6 bases). V lost 1 base and J 5 bases, leaving 16 bases between the germline ends. The length of the CDR3 is 15 residues. The V gene's germline CDR1 is SGHDT and CDR2 YYEEEE. The CDR3 here is CASSLLQAGANEQYF. In DNA form, the CDR3 reads TGTGCCAGCAGCTTGCTCCAGGCAGGGGCCAACGAGCAGTACTTC. The whole variable domain, remainder taken from reference TRBV5-6 and TRBJ2-7, is DAGVTQSPTHLIKTRGQQVTLRCSPKSGHDTVSWYQQALGQGPQFIFQYYEEEERQRGNFPDRFSGHQFPNYSSELNVNALLLGDSALYLCASSLLQAGANEQYFGPGTRLTVT.

The chain uses TRBV20-1 and TRBJ1-1; 11 bases are a match to TRBD1. The CDR3 is 16 residues long. V dropped 5 bases and J dropped 5; count of bases not matched to a gene: 13. The germline V gene has CDR1 DFQATT and CDR2 SNEGSKA (reference sequence). The CDR3 DNA is TGCAGTGCTCGTTCCGGGACAGGGGGGGGGACGACTGAAGCTTTCTTT. Protein sequence: CSARSGTGGGTTEAFF.

This clonotype was detected a few times. V and J are TRBV5-1 and TRBJ1-6, with a weak D call TRBD1 (5 bases). V lost 6 bases to trimming and J lost 7 bases, with 17 bases between them. This CDR3 contains 15 residues. Germline CDR1 and CDR2: SGHRS and YFSETQ. The DNA for the CDR3 is TGCGCCAGCACCCGGGGGGGGTTATCAAATTCACCCCTCCACTTT. The encoded protein is CASTRGGLSNSPLHF.

This clonotype appeared many times. J is TRBJ1-2 and V is TRBV13; D uncertain. CDR3 length equals 14 residues. The germline V gene encodes CDR1 PRHDT and CDR2 FYEKMQ (reference sequence). Deletions cut 0 bases from V and 2 bases from J, with 7 bases between. The CDR3 here is CASSLGAENYGYTF. The CDR3 DNA reads TGTGCCAGCAGCTTAGGAGCAGAAAACTATGGCTACACCTTC.

Notes on this clonotype: This may stem from a read error, because a much larger clone lies one nucleotide away. V is TRBV9 and J is TRBJ2-5, with a weak D call TRBD1 (6 bases). V shed 3 bases and J shed 5 bases, with 17 bases lying between them. The germline CDR1 and CDR2 sequences are SGDLS and YYNGEE. CDR3 size: 15 residues. The CDR3 is CASSESTGLGETQYF. The CDR3 DNA reads TGTGCCAGCAGCGAGAGTACAGGGTTGGGGGAGACCCAGTACTTC.

The chain has TRBV11-2 and TRBJ2-7, with 11 bases fitting TRBD2. The V segment lost 3 bases and the J segment 6 bases; nucleotides outside the gene matches: 10. The V gene's germline CDR1 is SGHAT and CDR2 FQNNGV. The CDR3 runs 16 residues. The CDR3: CASSFGLAGSGGEQYF. In DNA form, the CDR3 reads TGTGCCAGCAGCTTTGGACTAGCGGGCTCTGGGGGCGAGCAGTACTTC.

The DNA for the CDR3 is TGCAGTGCTAGGTCTGCAGGATGGGCGGAGACCCAGTACTTC. Amino acids: CSARSAGWAETQYF. V gene TRBV20-1 combines with J gene TRBJ2-5; D not certain. The CDR3 sequence is 14 residues long. The germline V gene encodes CDR1 DFQATT and CDR2 SNEGSKA (reference sequence). V gave up 3 bases and J gave up 5 bases, with 16 bases separating them.

The genes are TRBV13 and TRBJ2-3, with a weak D call TRBD1 (7 bases). Trimming took 5 bases from V and 2 from J, leaving 14 bases between them. Germline CDR1 reads PRHDT; CDR2 reads FYEKMQ (reference sequence). The CDR3 sequence is 15 residues long. As DNA, the CDR3 is TGTGCCAGCAGCCCAGGGGGGCCTGCCACAGATACGCAGTATTTT. Protein: CASSPGGPATDTQYF.

This rearrangement joins TRBV7-8 to TRBJ1-2; D might be TRBD1 (5 bases). CDR3 length: 12 amino acids. Germline V gene sequence: CDR1 SGHVS, CDR2 FQNEAQ. The V end lost 5 bases, the J end lost 7 bases, and 11 bases lay between the germline ends. The CDR3 is CASSVAGGGYTF. The CDR3 nucleotides read TGTGCCAGCAGCGTGGCCGGGGGTGGCTACACCTTC.

The rearrangement links TRBV2 to TRBJ2-1; TRBD2 matches 9 bases. V shed 2 bases, J shed 0 bases, and the junction held 8 bases outside the gene matches. Germline V gives CDR1 SNHLY, CDR2 FYNNEI. CDR3 size: 18 residues. The CDR3 is CASSERASGDSSYNEQFF. CDR3 sequence (DNA): TGTGCCAGCAGTGAAAGGGCTAGCGGGGACTCCTCCTACAATGAGCAGTTCTTC.

This clonotype appeared once. The chain uses TRBV14 and TRBJ2-7, with D perhaps TRBD2 (6 bases). The CDR3 is 16 residues long. Germline lookup yields CDR1 SGHDN and CDR2 FVKESK. Trimming left V 5 bases short and J 2 bases short, with 19 bases between. The CDR3 sequence: CASSVRSGTPTYEQYF. The CDR3 nucleotides read TGTGCCAGCAGCGTACGATCCGGGACTCCTACCTACGAGCAGTACTTC.

The chain joins TRBV24-1 to TRBJ1-5; D not certain. Germline loops: CDR1 KGHDR, CDR2 SFDVKD. This CDR3 has 12 amino acids. V was pared by 5 bases and J by 9 bases, with 10 bases between. The CDR3 nucleotides read TGTGCCACCAGTGTGCCCTCCGGGCCCCAGCATTTT. Encoded protein: CATSVPSGPQHF.

This clonotype came up many times. The chain employs TRBV20-1 and TRBJ2-3; TRBD2 is a possible D gene (5 bases). This CDR3 is 15 amino acids long. With 0 bases removed from V and 3 bases from J, the gap between germline ends came to 13 bases. The germline V gene encodes CDR1 DFQATT and CDR2 SNEGSKA (reference sequence). CDR3 loop: CSAREATGSTDTQYF. The CDR3 nucleotides read TGCAGTGCTAGAGAGGCGACGGGGAGTACAGATACGCAGTATTTT.

V and J are TRBV19 and TRBJ1-6, with a weak D call TRBD1 (6 bases). Trimming took off 9 bases at V and 7 bases at J, with 19 bases between the two ends. Germline V gives CDR1 LNHDA, CDR2 SQIVND (reference sequence). The CDR3 is 15 residues long. DNA for the CDR3: TGTGCCAGCAGCCTCCAACAGGGTCCGAATTCACCCCTCCACTTT. This gives the protein CASSLQQGPNSPLHF.

V and J are TRBV7-8 and TRBJ2-7; 11 positions match TRBD2. The CDR3 runs to 15 residues. CDR1 is SGHVS and CDR2 is FQNEAQ in the germline V gene. Unmatched junction bases numbered 7, after V lost 5 bases and J lost 4 bases. The CDR3 reads CASSAGTSGGYEQYF. DNA of the CDR3: TGTGCCAGCAGCGCGGGAACTAGCGGGGGTTACGAGCAGTACTTC.

The CDR3 DNA reads TGTGCCACCAGCTCCTTGAGGGACAGTAGCTCCTACGAGCAGTACTTC. Its protein is CATSSLRDSSSYEQYF. This chain connects TRBV15 to TRBJ2-7; 7 bases line up with TRBD1. Germline values: CDR1 LNHNV, CDR2 YYDKDF (reference sequence). The CDR3 loop spans 16 amino acids. V gave up 5 bases and J gave up 0 bases; unmatched junction bases: 10.

The chain uses TRBV20-1 and TRBJ2-7; the D is unclear. This CDR3 spans 15 amino acids. V was cut by 3 bases and J by 2 bases, with 17 bases left in between. From germline, CDR1 is DFQATT and CDR2 SNEGSKA (reference sequence). The CDR3 nucleotides read TGCAGTGCTAGGCGGTCAAAATCCACAGCCTACGAGCAGTACTTC. Its protein product is CSARRSKSTAYEQYF.

The chain carries TRBV6-1 and TRBJ1-6; 9 bases agree with TRBD1. Germline CDR1 is MNHNS and CDR2 is SASEGT. CDR3 length: 14 amino acids. Trimming cost V 7 bases and J 6 bases; bases outside gene matches: 4. As DNA, the CDR3 is TGTGCCAGCAACATACAGGGGGCTAATTCACCCCTCCACTTT. Translating it yields CASNIQGANSPLHF.

The chain recombines TRBV11-1 with TRBJ2-1; 9 bases fit TRBD1. The germline V gene encodes CDR1 SGHAT and CDR2 FQDESV (reference sequence). The CDR3 consists of 18 residues. After removal of 0 bases from V and 8 bases from J, the junction contained 14 bases not matched to a gene. The CDR3 loop is CASSLALWGQGIRDEQFF. CDR3 DNA: TGTGCCAGCAGCTTAGCTCTCTGGGGACAGGGAATTCGGGATGAGCAGTTCTTC.

The chain has TRBV7-6 and TRBJ1-4; 7 bases line up with TRBD1. The V gene end was trimmed by 5 bases and the J gene end by 4 bases; junction bases not matched to a gene: 7. CDR1 and CDR2 from the germline V gene are SGHVS and FNYEAQ. The CDR3 length is 15 residues. The CDR3 nucleotides are TGTGCCAGCAGCCCACAGGGGACGGGTAATGAAAAACTGTTTTTT. It translates to CASSPQGTGNEKLFF.